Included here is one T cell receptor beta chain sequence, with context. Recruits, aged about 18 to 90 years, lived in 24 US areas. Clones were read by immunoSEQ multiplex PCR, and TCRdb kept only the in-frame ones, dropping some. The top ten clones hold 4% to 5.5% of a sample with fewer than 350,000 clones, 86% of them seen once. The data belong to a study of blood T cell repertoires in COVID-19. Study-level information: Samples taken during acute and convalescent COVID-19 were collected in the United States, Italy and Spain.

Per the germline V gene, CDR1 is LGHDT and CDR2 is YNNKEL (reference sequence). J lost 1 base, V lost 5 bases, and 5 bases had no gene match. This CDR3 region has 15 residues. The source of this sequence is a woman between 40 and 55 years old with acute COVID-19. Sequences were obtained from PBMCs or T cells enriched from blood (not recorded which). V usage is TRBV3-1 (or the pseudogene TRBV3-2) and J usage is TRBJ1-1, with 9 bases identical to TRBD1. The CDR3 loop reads CASSGTGRENTEAFF. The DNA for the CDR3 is TGTGCCAGCAGCGGGACAGGGAGGGAGAACACTGAAGCTTTCTTT.